The present TCR beta chain was sequenced within a study of vaccination effects on CD4 cells after COVID-19. This clone turned up a few times. As yet, its antigen is unknown. Whole-study findings and limits: Cross-reactivity toward common cold coronaviruses was confined to only 1 of 255 vaccine-induced clones in healthy vaccinees. Late after vaccination, infection- and vaccine-induced clones showed marked clonal contraction.

Prior to sequencing, the ViraFEST assay stimulated PBMC with viral peptide pools, which expanded the antigen-specific CD4+ T cells. Having been cultured for 9 to 11 days, the cells underwent CD4+ T cell isolation. The healthy vaccine recipients, who had no prior SARS-CoV-2 infection, showed negative nucleocapsid antibodies. At days 3 and 7, half of the medium was exchanged for IL-2 medium. The CDR3 runs to 14 residues. The germline gives CDR1 LNHDA, CDR2 SQIVND (reference sequence). V gave up 4 bases and J gave up 5 bases, with 15 bases separating them. The data were produced by immunoSEQ multiplex PCR, yet TCRdb's version contains in-frame clones alone and is incomplete. This table has over 25,000 clones, approximately 76% appearing once.

The receptor was isolated from a human donor who received a COVID-19 vaccine. The chain links TRBV19 to TRBJ2-7, with a possible D match to TRBD1 (6 bases). Material: CD4+ T cells from PBMCs cultured with SARS-CoV-2 spike peptides, obtained before COVID-19 vaccination. The chain's CDR3 is CASSNRVAMDEQYF. The CDR3 nucleotides are TGTGCCAGTAGTAACAGGGTGGCGATGGACGAGCAGTACTTC.